This T cell receptor beta chain emerged from a study of control samples from healthy donors and cancer patients. Looked up from germline, CDR1 is MNHEY and CDR2 is SVGAGI. The CDR3 length is 13 residues. Trimming took off 9 bases at V and 5 bases at J, with 13 bases between the two ends. This table comes from immunoSEQ multiplex PCR, and its TCRdb copy is limited to in-frame clones, with some not included. The sample lists about 120,000 clones, about 91% occurring once. The chain is built from TRBV6-5 and TRBJ1-4, with D perhaps TRBD1 (5 bases). The sequenced sample consisted of blood. This TCR came from a man between 35 and 55 years old in good health. The CDR3 coding sequence is TGTGCCAGGGGGACTGGCCCAAATGAAAAACTGTTTTTT. Translating gives CARGTGPNEKLFF.